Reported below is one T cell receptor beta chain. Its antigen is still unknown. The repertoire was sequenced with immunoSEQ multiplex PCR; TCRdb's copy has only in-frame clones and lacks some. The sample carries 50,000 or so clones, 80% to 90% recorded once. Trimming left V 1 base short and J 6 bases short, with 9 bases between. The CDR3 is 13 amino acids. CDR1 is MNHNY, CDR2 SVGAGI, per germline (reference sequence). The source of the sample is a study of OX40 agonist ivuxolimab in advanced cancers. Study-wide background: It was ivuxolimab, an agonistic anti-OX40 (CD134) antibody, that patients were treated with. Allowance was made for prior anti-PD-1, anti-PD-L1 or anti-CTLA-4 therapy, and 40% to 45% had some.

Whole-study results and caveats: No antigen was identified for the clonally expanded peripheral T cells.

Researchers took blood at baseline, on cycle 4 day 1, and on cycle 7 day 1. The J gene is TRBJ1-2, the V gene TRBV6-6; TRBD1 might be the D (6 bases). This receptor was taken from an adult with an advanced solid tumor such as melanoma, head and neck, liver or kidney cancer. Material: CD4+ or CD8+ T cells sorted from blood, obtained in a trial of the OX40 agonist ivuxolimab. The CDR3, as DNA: TGTGCCAGCAGTTACTACAGACAGGATGGCTACACCTTC. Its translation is CASSYYRQDGYTF.